This entry features one T cell receptor (beta chain) sequence. Its specificity is not known. A much larger clone differs from this one at a single base, so this may be a read error. These data belong to a study of Graves' ophthalmopathy and Graves' hyperthyroidism. The sequenced template was RNA, covering the TCR beta CDR3 region. Second-round multiplex PCR came after first-round RT-PCR with HTBI primers. TCRdb reprocessed the multiplex PCR reads with MiXCR, giving one entry per CDR3 protein. The table shows hundreds of thousands of distinct CDR3 sequences, with under 50% occurring only once. CAS ≥3, NOSPECS ≥4, moderate-to-severe activity and duration under 3 months marked donors with ophthalmopathy. Study-wide findings and caveats: The model reached approximately 70% sensitivity and roughly 76% specificity for predicting ophthalmopathy progression.

The CDR3 has 13 residues. The germline gives CDR1 LNHDA, CDR2 SQIVND (reference sequence). Trimming shortened V by 2 bases and J by 4 bases, and 8 bases separated the two germline ends. The source of this sequence is an adult man with Graves' ophthalmopathy. Sequencing input: peripheral blood. This chain links TRBV19 with TRBJ1-1; the D gene is possibly TRBD1 (6 bases). The CDR3 protein is CASSITGTTEAFF. The CDR3 nucleotides are TGTGCCAGTAGTATAACAGGGACCACTGAAGCTTTCTTT.